Presented here are 16 T cell receptor beta chains from one specimen sequenced in a study of T cell repertoires in cytomegalovirus infection. TCRdb re-derived calls from the reads in MiXCR, one entry per CDR3 protein. This sample carries about 530,000 distinct CDR3 sequences, approximately 26% of them seen once, and the ten largest clones take about 12%. The source material was PBMCs. These receptor sequences come from a human donor in good health (CMV status not recorded). Some clones in this sample may be carry-over from other donors' samples.

The chain combines TRBV30 with TRBJ2-1; 14 nucleotides match TRBD2. Germline loops: CDR1 GTSNPN, CDR2 SVGIG (reference sequence). There are 14 residues in the CDR3. V lost 5 bases, J lost 15 bases, and 12 bases stayed unmatched. CDR3 coding DNA: TGTGCCTGGGCCCGACTAGCGGGAGGGTCCCCGCTGTTCTTC. Amino acids: CAWARLAGGSPLFF. The full variable domain, rest sourced from reference TRBV30 and TRBJ2-1, is SQTIHQWPATLVQPVGSPLSLECTVEGTSNPNLYWYRQAAGRGLQLLFYSVGIGQISSEVPQNLSASRPQDRQFILSSKKLLLSDSGFYLCAWARLAGGSPLFFGPGTRLTVL.

This clonotype was picked up a small number of times. V is TRBV12-3 or TRBV12-4 and J is TRBJ2-4; 15 bases line up with TRBD2. The CDR3 runs 15 residues. The ends lost 5 bases at V and 7 bases at J; junction bases unmatched: 3. The CDR3 is CASSRTSGRGNIQYF. The CDR3 DNA follows: TGTGCCAGCAGTAGGACTAGCGGGAGGGGCAACATTCAGTACTTC.

The chain joins TRBV2 to TRBJ2-7; unclear D gene. The V end lost 3 bases, the J end lost 3 bases, and 3 bases lay between the germline ends. Germline V lookup: CDR1 SNHLY, CDR2 FYNNEI. The CDR3 spans 11 residues. CDR3: CASSDFYEQYF. The CDR3 DNA sequence: TGTGCCAGCAGTGACTTCTACGAGCAGTACTTC.

V usage is TRBV6-5 and J usage is TRBJ2-1; D is undetermined. Germline V gives CDR1 MNHEY, CDR2 SVGAGI. This CDR3 is 15 amino acids long. Trimming pared 4 bases from V and 9 bases from J, leaving 19 bases between. CDR3 region: CASSSYSLGQAEQFF. CDR3 in DNA: TGTGCCAGCAGTTCCTACAGTCTAGGTCAGGCTGAGCAGTTCTTC.

The chain combines TRBV7-9 with TRBJ1-1; 7 nucleotides agree with TRBD1. CDR1 SEHNR and CDR2 FQNEAQ come from the germline V gene (reference sequence). Germline trimming cut 5 bases from V and 8 bases from J; bases unmatched to any gene: 5. This CDR3 comprises 12 residues. The CDR3 region has the DNA TGTGCCAGCAGCGGAGAGGGGGCCGAAGCTTTCTTT. Translating gives CASSGEGAEAFF.

This clonotype was found a few times. This chain joins TRBV7-9 and TRBJ1-4; unclear D gene. Trimming stripped 5 bases from V and 4 bases from J, with 8 bases between. Germline V CDR1 and CDR2: SEHNR, FQNEAQ (reference sequence). CDR3 length: 13 residues. This chain's CDR3 is CASSAGNNEKLFF. The CDR3, as DNA: TGTGCCAGCAGCGCGGGGAATAATGAAAAACTGTTTTTT. The full variable domain, with the rest looked up from reference TRBV7-9 and TRBJ1-4, is DTGVSQNPRHKITKRGQNVTFRCDPISEHNRLYWYRQTLGQGPEFLTYFQNEAQLEKSRLLSDRFSAERPKGSFSTLEIQRTEQGDSAMYLCASSAGNNEKLFFGSGTQLSVL.

The CDR3 nucleotides read TGCGCCAGCAGCCAAGTTTCACTAGCGGACCGCTACGAGCAGTACTTC. Translation gives CASSQVSLADRYEQYF. The chain recombines TRBV4-1 with TRBJ2-7; 8 bases are a match to TRBD2. The CDR3 runs 16 residues. The V gene's germline CDR1 is MGHRA and CDR2 YSYEKL. Trimming took 1 base from V and 3 from J; bases not matched to a gene: 8.

This clonotype was counted between two and nine times. The chain employs TRBV7-8 and TRBJ2-1, with 13 positions matching TRBD2. With 5 bases clipped from V and 7 bases from J, the junction kept 5 bases outside the gene matches. The CDR3 runs 15 residues. The germline gives CDR1 SGHVS, CDR2 FQNEAQ. The CDR3 DNA reads TGTGCCAGCAGCACGGGGACTAGCGGGATTAATGAGCAGTTCTTC. Translating it yields CASSTGTSGINEQFF.

This clonotype appeared a few times. V usage is TRBV19 and J usage is TRBJ2-1; no reliable D call. From germline, CDR1 is LNHDA and CDR2 SQIVND (reference sequence). The CDR3 is made up of 15 amino acids. V was shortened by 4 bases and J by 2 bases, with 12 bases between the two germline ends. The CDR3 reads CASSKPGVPYNEQFF. The CDR3 nucleotides are TGTGCCAGTAGTAAACCCGGCGTACCCTACAATGAGCAGTTCTTC.

V is TRBV5-1 and J is TRBJ2-1; 11 bases fit TRBD2. Per germline, CDR1 SGHRS and CDR2 YFSETQ. The CDR3 runs to 15 residues. The junction had 3 bases not matched to a gene; V was cut back by 0 bases and J by 7 bases. The DNA for the CDR3 is TGCGCCAGCAGCTTGGCCCTAGCGGGAGGTAATGAGCAGTTCTTC. Translation gives CASSLALAGGNEQFF.

This clonotype was counted many times. V and J are TRBV7-2 and TRBJ1-2; a weak D match, TRBD1 (6 bases). The V gene lost 8 bases and the J gene lost 0 bases, with 25 bases spanning the gap. Per germline, CDR1 SGHTA and CDR2 FQGNSA. This CDR3 comprises 18 residues. The CDR3 reads CASSTGSGIPLANYGYTF. CDR3 DNA: TGTGCCAGCTCCACAGGGTCTGGGATTCCTCTAGCTAACTATGGCTACACCTTC. The full variable domain, its missing parts supplied by reference TRBV7-2 and TRBJ1-2, is GAGVSQSPSNKVTEKGKDVELRCDPISGHTALYWYRQSLGQGLEFLIYFQGNSAPDKSGLPSDRFSAERTGGSVSTLTIQRTQQEDSAVYLCASSTGSGIPLANYGYTFGSGTRLTVV.

The chain carries TRBV6-2 or TRBV6-3 and TRBJ1-1; D not certain. Per germline, CDR1 MNHEY and CDR2 SVGEGT. This CDR3 spans 12 amino acids. The V end lost 2 bases, the J end lost 6 bases, and 7 bases lay between the germline ends. The CDR3 loop is CASSYAAAEAFF. In DNA, the CDR3 is TGTGCCAGCAGTTACGCGGCGGCTGAAGCTTTCTTT.

Written as DNA, the CDR3 is TGTGCCAGCAGCGTAGCCGGGACAGGACAAGAGACCCAGTACTTC. This encodes CASSVAGTGQETQYF. The V gene is TRBV9, the J gene TRBJ2-5; TRBD1 aligns across 8 bases. The V gene end was trimmed by 0 bases and the J gene end by 2 bases; junction bases not matched to a gene: 3. The CDR3 loop spans 15 amino acids. The germline V gene encodes CDR1 SGDLS and CDR2 YYNGEE.

The chain couples TRBV28 to TRBJ1-3, with D hard to call. The V and J ends lost 1 base and 4 bases respectively, with 8 bases between them. Germline V CDR1 and CDR2: MDHEN, SYDVKM. CDR3 length: 14 residues. The CDR3 reads CASSLSRRGNTIYF. In DNA, the CDR3 is TGTGCCAGCAGTTTATCGCGGCGGGGAAACACCATATATTTT.

This clonotype was seen a handful of times. The chain has TRBV4-3 and TRBJ2-6; D is uncertain. The V end was cut by 0 bases, the J end by 4 bases, with 7 bases between. CDR1 is LGHNA, CDR2 YSLEER, per germline. This CDR3 region has 15 residues. This CDR3 is CASSQEESGANVLTF. The CDR3 nucleotides are TGCGCCAGCAGCCAAGAAGAGTCCGGGGCCAACGTCCTGACTTTC.

This clonotype occurred many times. The V call is TRBV7-2, the J call TRBJ2-1; D may be TRBD2 (6 bases). The V and J ends lost 2 bases and 4 bases respectively, with 12 bases between them. The CDR3 has 15 amino acids. CDR1 is SGHTA, CDR2 FQGNSA, per germline. CDR3 sequence: CASSLPGVSYNEQFF. The CDR3 DNA reads TGTGCCAGCAGCTTACCGGGAGTAAGTTACAATGAGCAGTTCTTC.